The TCR beta chain under discussion was sequenced for a study of shared clonotypes between healthy human individuals. The CDR3 runs 16 residues. The germline gives CDR1 LNHDA, CDR2 SQIVND (reference sequence). V dropped 3 bases and J dropped 2; count of bases not matched to a gene: 7. Sorted subsets were amplified in replicate PCRs using 200 ng DNA, about 30,000 T cell genomes. Sequencing was performed with immunoSEQ multiplex PCR; in TCRdb, only in-frame clones are kept and a portion is missing. The table includes some 2,500,000 clones, less than 95% detected once. Each sample came from a Caucasian adult donor living in Nashville, Tennessee.

The TCR sequence derives from a man aged 18 to 30 in good health. Some clones in this sample may be carry-over from other donors' samples. The V gene is TRBV19, the J gene TRBJ1-5, with 7 bases fitting TRBD1. The specimen was naive CD4+ T cells from PBMCs. Subset described: CD45RA+ positively selected. The CDR3 DNA sequence: TGTGCCAGTAGTATTACTCCGGACAGGCGCAATCAGCCCCAGCATTTT. Protein sequence: CASSITPDRRNQPQHF.